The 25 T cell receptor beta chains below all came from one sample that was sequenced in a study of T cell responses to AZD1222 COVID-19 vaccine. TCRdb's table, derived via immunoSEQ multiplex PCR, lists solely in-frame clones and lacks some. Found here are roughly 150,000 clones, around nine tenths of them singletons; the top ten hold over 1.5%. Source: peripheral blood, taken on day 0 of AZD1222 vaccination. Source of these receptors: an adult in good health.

CDR3 DNA: TGTGCCAGCAGCCAAGAGGGGCAGGGGAGGGCTTGGGCCTACGAGCAGTACTTC. Residues: CASSQEGQGRAWAYEQYF. This chain uses TRBV4-2 with TRBJ2-7, with D perhaps TRBD2 (7 bases). The V gene lost 0 bases and the J gene lost 2 bases, with 20 bases spanning the gap. CDR1 LGHNA and CDR2 YNFKEQ come from the germline V gene. The CDR3 is made up of 18 amino acids.

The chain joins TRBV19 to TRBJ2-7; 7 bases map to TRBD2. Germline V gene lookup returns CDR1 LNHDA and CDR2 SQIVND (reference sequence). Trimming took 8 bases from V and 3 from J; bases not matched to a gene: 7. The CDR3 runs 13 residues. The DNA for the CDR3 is TGTGCCAGTGGCGGGGGTAGCGGCTACGAGCAGTACTTC. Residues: CASGGGSGYEQYF.

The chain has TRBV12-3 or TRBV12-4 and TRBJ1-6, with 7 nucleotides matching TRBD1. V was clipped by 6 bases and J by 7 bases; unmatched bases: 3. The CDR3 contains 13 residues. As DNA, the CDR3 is TGTGCCAGCAGGGGGACAGTCAATTCACCCCTCCACTTT. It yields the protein CASRGTVNSPLHF.

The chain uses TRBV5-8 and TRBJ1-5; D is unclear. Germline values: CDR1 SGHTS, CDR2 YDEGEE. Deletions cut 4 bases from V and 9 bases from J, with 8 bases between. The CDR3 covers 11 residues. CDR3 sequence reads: CASSPRRPQHF. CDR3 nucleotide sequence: TGTGCCAGCAGCCCGAGGAGGCCCCAGCATTTT. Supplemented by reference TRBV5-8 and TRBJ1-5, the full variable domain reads EAGVTQSPTHLIKTRGQQATLRCSPISGHTSVYWYQQALGLGLQFLLWYDEGEERNRGNFPPRFSGRQFPNYSSELNVNALELEDSALYLCASSPRRPQHFGDGTRLSIL.

CDR3 in amino acids: CASSQPFSRYGANVLTF. As DNA, the CDR3 is TGCGCCAGCAGCCAACCCTTCTCGCGGTATGGGGCCAACGTCCTGACTTTC. The chain links TRBV4-1 to TRBJ2-6, with D hard to call. Between the trimmed V and J ends, which lost 2 bases and 3 bases, there was a span of 14 bases. This CDR3 has 17 amino acids. Germline CDR1 and CDR2: MGHRA and YSYEKL.

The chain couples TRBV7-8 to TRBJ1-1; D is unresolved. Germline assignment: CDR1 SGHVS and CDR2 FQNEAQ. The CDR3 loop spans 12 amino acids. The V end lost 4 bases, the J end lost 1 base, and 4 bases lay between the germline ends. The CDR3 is CASSWENTEAFF. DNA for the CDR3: TGTGCCAGCAGCTGGGAGAACACTGAAGCTTTCTTT.

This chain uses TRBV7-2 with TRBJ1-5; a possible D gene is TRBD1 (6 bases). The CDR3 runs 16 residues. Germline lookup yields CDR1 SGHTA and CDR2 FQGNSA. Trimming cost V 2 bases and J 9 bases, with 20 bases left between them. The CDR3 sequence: CASSLISTGRAGPQHF. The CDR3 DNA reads TGTGCCAGCAGCTTAATTAGTACAGGGCGCGCGGGGCCCCAGCATTTT.

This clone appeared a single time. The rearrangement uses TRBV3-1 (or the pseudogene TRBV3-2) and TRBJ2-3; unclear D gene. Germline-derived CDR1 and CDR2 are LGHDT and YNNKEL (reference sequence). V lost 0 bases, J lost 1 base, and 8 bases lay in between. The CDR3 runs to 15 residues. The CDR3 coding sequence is TGTGCCAGCAGCCAAGAGCGACTTCGCACAGATACGCAGTATTTT. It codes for CASSQERLRTDTQYF.

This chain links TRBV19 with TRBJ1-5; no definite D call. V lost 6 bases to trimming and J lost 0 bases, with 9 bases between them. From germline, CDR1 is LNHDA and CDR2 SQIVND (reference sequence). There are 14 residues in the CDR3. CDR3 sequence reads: CASRKTDSNQPQHF. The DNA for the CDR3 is TGTGCCAGTAGAAAGACCGATAGCAATCAGCCCCAGCATTTT.

CDR3 amino acids: CASSEDANTEAFF. CDR3 nucleotides: TGCGCCAGCAGTGAGGACGCGAACACTGAAGCTTTCTTT. The chain couples TRBV10-2 to TRBJ1-1; D gene ambiguous. Germline-derived CDR1 and CDR2 are WSHSY and SAAADI. Between the trimmed V and J ends, which lost 2 bases and 1 base, there was a span of 5 bases. The CDR3 sequence is 13 residues long.

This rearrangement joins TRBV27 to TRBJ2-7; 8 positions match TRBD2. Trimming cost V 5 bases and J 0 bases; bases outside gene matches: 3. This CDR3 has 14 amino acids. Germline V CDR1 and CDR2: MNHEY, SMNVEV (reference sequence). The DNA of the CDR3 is TGTGCCAGCAGTCTTAGCGGGGTCTCCTACGAGCAGTACTTC. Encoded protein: CASSLSGVSYEQYF.

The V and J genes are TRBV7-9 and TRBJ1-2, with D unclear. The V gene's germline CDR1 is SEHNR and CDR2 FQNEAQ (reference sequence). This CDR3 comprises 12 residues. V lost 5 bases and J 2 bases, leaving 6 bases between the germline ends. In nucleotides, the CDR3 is TGTGCCAGCAGCGTGGAGAACTATGGCTACACCTTC. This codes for CASSVENYGYTF.

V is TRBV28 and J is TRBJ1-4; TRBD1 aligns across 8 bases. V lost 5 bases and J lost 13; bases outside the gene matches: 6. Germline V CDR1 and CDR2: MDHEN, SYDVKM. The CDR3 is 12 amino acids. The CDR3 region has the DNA TGTGCCAGCAGTCCCCGACAGGGGAGACTGTTTTTT. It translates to CASSPRQGRLFF.

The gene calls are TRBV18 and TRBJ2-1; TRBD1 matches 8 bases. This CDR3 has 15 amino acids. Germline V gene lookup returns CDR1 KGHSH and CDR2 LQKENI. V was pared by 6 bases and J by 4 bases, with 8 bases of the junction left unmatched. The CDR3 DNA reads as TGTGCCAGCTCGTACCGTCGGGACAGGTACAATGAGCAGTTCTTC. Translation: CASSYRRDRYNEQFF. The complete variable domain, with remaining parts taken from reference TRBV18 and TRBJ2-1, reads NAGVMQNPRHLVRRRGQEARLRCSPMKGHSHVYWYRQLPEEGLKFMVYLQKENIIDESGMPKERFSAEFPKEGPSILRIQQVVRGDSAAYFCASSYRRDRYNEQFFGPGTRLTVL.

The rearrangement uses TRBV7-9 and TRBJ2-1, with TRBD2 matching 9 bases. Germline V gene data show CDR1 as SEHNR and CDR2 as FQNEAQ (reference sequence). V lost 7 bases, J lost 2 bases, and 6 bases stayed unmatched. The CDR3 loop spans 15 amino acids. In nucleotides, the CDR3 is TGTGCCAGCACCCTAGGCGGGGGGGCCTACAATGAGCAGTTCTTC. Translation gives CASTLGGGAYNEQFF.

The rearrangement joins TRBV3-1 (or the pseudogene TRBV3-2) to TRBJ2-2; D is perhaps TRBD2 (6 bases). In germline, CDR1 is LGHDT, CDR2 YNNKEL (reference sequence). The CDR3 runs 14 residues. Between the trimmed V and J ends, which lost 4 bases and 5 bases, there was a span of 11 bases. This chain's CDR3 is CASSPGLGTGELFF. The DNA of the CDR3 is TGTGCCAGCAGCCCGGGACTCGGAACCGGGGAGCTGTTTTTT.

Written as DNA, the CDR3 is TGTGCCAGCAGCCAAAGGGGGGGCGGCAGCTCCTATAATTCACCCCTCCACTTT. This sequence encodes CASSQRGGGSSYNSPLHF. V is TRBV14 and J is TRBJ1-6; a weak D match, TRBD1 (6 bases). Germline values: CDR1 SGHDN, CDR2 FVKESK. Trimming left V 2 bases short and J 0 bases short, with 14 bases between. The CDR3 has 18 residues.

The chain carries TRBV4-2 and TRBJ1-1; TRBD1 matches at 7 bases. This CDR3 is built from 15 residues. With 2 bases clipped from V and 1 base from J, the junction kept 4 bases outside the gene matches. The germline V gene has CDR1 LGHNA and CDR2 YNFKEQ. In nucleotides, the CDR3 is TGTGCCAGCAGCCAAAACAGGGGTGGGAACACTGAAGCTTTCTTT. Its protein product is CASSQNRGGNTEAFF.

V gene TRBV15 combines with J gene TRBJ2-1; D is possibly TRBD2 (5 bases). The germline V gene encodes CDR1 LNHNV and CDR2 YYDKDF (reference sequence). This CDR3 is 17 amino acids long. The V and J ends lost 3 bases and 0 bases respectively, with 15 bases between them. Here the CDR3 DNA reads TGTGCCACCAGCAGGCCTCGTGGTGGAGGCTCCTACAATGAGCAGTTCTTC. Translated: CATSRPRGGGSYNEQFF.

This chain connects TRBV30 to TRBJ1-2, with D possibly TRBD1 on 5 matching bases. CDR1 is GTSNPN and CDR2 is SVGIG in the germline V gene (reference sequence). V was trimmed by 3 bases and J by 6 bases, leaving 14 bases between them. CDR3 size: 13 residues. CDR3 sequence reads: CAWSRVTRDGYTF. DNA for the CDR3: TGTGCCTGGAGCAGGGTAACGAGGGATGGCTACACCTTC.

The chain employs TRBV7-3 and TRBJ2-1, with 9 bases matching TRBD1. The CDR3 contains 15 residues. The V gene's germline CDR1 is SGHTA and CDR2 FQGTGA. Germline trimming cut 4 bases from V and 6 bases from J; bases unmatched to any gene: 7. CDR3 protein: CASSSPGQGVNEQFF. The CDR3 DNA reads TGTGCCAGCAGCTCTCCGGGACAGGGAGTCAATGAGCAGTTCTTC.

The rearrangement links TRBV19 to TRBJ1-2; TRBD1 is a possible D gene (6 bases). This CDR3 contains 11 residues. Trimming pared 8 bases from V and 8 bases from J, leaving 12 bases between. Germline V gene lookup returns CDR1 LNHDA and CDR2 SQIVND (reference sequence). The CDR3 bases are TGTGCCAGTGGGGGGCCAGGGGGCTACACCTTC. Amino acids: CASGGPGGYTF. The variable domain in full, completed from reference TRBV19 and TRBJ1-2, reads DGGITQSPKYLFRKEGQNVTLSCEQNLNHDAMYWYRQDPGQGLRLIYYSQIVNDFQKGDIAEGYSVSREKKESFPLTVTSAQKNPTAFYLCASGGPGGYTFGSGTRLTVV.

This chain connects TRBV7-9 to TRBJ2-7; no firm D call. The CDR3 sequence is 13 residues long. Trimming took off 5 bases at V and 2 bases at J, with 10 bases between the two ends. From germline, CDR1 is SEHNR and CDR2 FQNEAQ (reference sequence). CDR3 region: CASSPPRAYEQYF. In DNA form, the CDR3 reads TGTGCCAGCAGCCCACCCCGGGCCTACGAGCAGTACTTC.

CDR3: CASSSASMGPRYVLANYGYTF. CDR3 nucleotide sequence: TGCGCCAGCAGCTCCGCTTCGATGGGGCCGCGCTATGTCTTAGCTAACTATGGCTACACCTTC. V usage is TRBV5-1 and J usage is TRBJ1-2; D may be TRBD1 (5 bases). This CDR3 comprises 21 residues. Germline loops: CDR1 SGHRS, CDR2 YFSETQ. V dropped 3 bases and J dropped 0 bases, with 30 bases sitting between them.

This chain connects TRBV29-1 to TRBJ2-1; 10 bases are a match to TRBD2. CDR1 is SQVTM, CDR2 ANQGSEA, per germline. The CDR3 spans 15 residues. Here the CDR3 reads CSSRGAGGPPDEQFF. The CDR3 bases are TGCTCCTCGCGGGGAGCGGGAGGGCCCCCCGATGAGCAGTTCTTC.